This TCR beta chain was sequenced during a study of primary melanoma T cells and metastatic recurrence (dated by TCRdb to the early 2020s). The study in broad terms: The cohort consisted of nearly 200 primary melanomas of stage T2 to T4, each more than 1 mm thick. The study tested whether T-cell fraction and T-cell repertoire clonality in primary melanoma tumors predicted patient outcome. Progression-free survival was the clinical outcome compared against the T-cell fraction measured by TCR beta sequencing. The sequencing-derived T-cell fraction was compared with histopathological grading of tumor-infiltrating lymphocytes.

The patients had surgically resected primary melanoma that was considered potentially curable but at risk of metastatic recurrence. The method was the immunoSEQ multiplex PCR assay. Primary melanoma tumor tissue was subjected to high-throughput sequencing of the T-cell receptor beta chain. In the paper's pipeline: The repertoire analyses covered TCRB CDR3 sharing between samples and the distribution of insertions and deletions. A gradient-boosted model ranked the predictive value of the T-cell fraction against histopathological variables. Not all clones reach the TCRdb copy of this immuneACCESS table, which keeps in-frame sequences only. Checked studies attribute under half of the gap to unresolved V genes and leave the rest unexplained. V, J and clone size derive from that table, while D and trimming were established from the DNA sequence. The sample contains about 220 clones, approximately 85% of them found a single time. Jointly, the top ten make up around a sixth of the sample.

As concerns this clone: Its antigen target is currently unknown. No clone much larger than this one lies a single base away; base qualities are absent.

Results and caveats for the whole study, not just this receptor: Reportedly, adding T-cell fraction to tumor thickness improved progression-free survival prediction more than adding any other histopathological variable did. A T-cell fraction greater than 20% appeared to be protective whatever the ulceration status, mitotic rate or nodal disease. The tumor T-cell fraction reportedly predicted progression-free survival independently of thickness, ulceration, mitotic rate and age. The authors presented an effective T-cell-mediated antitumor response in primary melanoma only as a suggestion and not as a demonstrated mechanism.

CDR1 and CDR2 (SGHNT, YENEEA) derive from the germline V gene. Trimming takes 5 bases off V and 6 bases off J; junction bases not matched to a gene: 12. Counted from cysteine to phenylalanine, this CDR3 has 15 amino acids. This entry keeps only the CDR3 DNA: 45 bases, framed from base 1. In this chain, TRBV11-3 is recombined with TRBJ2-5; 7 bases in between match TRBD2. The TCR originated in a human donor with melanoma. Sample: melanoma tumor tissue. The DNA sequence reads TGTGCCAGCAGCCCAGATTCGACTAGCCGGCAGACCCAGTACTTC. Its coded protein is CASSPDSTSRQTQYF.